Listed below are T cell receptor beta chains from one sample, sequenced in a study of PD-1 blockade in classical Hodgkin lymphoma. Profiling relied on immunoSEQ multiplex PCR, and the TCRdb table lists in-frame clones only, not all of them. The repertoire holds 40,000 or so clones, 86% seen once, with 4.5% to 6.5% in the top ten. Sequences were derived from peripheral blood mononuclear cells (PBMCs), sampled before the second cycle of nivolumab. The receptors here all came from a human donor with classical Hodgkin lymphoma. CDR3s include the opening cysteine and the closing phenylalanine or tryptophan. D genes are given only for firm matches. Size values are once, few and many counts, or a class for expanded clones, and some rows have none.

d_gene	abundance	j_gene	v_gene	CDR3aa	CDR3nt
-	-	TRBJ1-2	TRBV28	CASSLYGTYGYTF	TGTGCCAGCAGTTTATACGGCACTTATGGCTACACTTTC
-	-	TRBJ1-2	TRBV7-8	CASSHWTIPFTLNYGYTF	TGTGCCAGCAGCCACTGGACAATCCCCTTCACTCTTAACTATGGCTACACCTTC
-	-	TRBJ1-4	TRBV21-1	CASSLGQEPEKLFF	TGTGCCAGCAGCCTGGGACAGGAACCTGAAAAACTGTTTTTT
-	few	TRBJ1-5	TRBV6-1	CASRRVGNQPQHF	TGTGCCAGCAGGAGGGTTGGGAATCAGCCCCAGCATTTT
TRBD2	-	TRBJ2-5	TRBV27	CASSHLAGKETQYF	TGTGCCAGCAGCCATCTAGCGGGAAAAGAGACCCAGTACTTC
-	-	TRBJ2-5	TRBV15	CATSSRVIGQETQYF	TGTGCCACCAGCAGCAGGGTGATAGGGCAAGAGACCCAGTACTTC
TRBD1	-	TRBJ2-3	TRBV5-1	CASSAGQGSHLSTDTQYF	TGCGCCAGCAGCGCCGGACAGGGGTCCCACCTTAGCACAGATACGCAGTATTTT
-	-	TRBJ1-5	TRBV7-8	CASSLRDTTSAQHF	TGTGCCAGCAGCTTGAGGGACACCACCAGTGCCCAGCATTTT
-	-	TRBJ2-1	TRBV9	CASSVGPGQYFYNEQFF	TGTGCCAGCAGCGTAGGCCCTGGACAGTACTTCTACAATGAGCAGTTCTTC
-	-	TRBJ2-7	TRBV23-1	CASSQQGSHEQYF	TGCGCCAGCAGTCAACAGGGTAGCCACGAGCAGTACTTC
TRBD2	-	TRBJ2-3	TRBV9	CASSVVAGTTSDTQYF	TGTGCCAGCAGCGTTGTAGCGGGAACAACCTCAGATACGCAGTATTTT
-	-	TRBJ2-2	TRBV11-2	CASSLDRRRQKNTGELFF	TGTGCCAGCAGCTTAGATCGCCGACGGCAGAAAAACACCGGGGAGCTGTTTTTT
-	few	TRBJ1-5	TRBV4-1	CASSQVEGASNQPQHF	TGCGCCAGCAGCCAAGTTGAAGGGGCTAGCAATCAGCCCCAGCATTTT
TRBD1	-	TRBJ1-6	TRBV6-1	CASSDREGSSPLHF	TGTGCCAGCTCCGACAGGGAGGGAAGCTCACCCCTCCACTTT
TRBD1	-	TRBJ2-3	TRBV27	CASSSDRGTDTQYF	TGTGCCAGCAGTTCGGACAGGGGGACAGATACGCAGTATTTT
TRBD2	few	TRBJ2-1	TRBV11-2	CASSLASGVGEQFF	TGTGCCAGCAGCTTGGCTAGCGGGGTTGGTGAGCAGTTCTTC
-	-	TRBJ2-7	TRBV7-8	CASSPRAGSYEQYF	TGTGCCAGCAGCCCCCGGGCTGGCTCCTACGAGCAGTACTTC
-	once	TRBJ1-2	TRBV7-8	CASSLDTGTPRWYTF	TGTGCCAGCAGCTTAGATACCGGGACCCCGAGGTGGTACACCTTC
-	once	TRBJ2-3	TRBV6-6	CASSFADTQYF	TGTGCCAGCAGTTTTGCAGATACGCAGTATTTT
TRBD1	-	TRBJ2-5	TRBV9	CASSKTGGQGWETQYF	TGTGCCAGCAGCAAAACTGGTGGACAGGGGTGGGAGACCCAGTACTTC
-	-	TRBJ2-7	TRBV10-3	CAISESLSYEQYF	TGTGCCATCAGTGAGTCCCTCTCCTACGAGCAGTACTTC
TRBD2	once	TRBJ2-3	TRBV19	CASSTSGVSTDTQYF	TGTGCCAGTTCTACTAGCGGGGTTAGCACAGATACGCAGTATTTT
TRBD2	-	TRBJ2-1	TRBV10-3	CASAGGVGNFNEQFF	TGTGCCTCCGCCGGGGGGGTAGGGAATTTTAATGAGCAGTTCTTC
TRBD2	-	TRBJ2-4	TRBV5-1	CASSWIAGAVAKNIQYF	TGCGCCAGCAGCTGGATAGCGGGAGCGGTAGCCAAAAACATTCAGTACTTC
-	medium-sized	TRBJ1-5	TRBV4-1	CASSPPGSDQPQHF	TGCGCCAGCAGCCCACCAGGGTCGGATCAGCCCCAGCATTTT
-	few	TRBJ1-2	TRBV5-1	CASSLGQNYGYTF	TGCGCCAGCAGCTTGGGGCAGAACTATGGCTACACCTTC
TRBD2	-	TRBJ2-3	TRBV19	CASSRRTSAQSTDTQYF	TGTGCCAGTAGTAGACGGACTAGCGCCCAGAGCACAGATACGCAGTATTTT
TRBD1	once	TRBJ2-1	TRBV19	CASSILGTGDYNEQFF	TGTGCCAGTAGTATTCTGGGGACAGGAGATTACAATGAGCAGTTCTTC
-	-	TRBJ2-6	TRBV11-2	CASSPQWGSPGANVLTF	TGTGCCAGCAGCCCCCAGTGGGGGAGCCCTGGGGCCAACGTCCTGACTTTC
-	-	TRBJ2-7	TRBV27	CASKEGSDMAPEQYF	TGTGCCAGCAAGGAGGGATCGGACATGGCACCCGAGCAGTACTTC
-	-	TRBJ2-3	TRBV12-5	CASGSPFDTQYF	TGTGCTAGTGGTTCCCCTTTCGATACGCAGTATTTT